This record looks at one T cell receptor beta chain sequence and its context. This sample is part of a study of blood T cell repertoires in COVID-19. Whole-study context: COVID-19 samples collected from the United States, Italy and Spain covered acute and convalescent phases.

Sequencing was performed with immunoSEQ multiplex PCR; in TCRdb, only in-frame clones are kept and a portion is missing. The data contain approximately 130,000 clones, around 85% of them singletons. CDR1 is KGHDR, CDR2 SFDVKD, per germline. The junction had 3 bases not matched to a gene; V was cut back by 3 bases and J by 1 base. The CDR3 length is 16 residues. The J gene is TRBJ2-5, the V gene TRBV24-1, with 11 bases identical to TRBD2. What was sequenced was peripheral blood. This receptor was obtained from a human donor in a cohort sampled during active COVID-19. The CDR3 sequence: CATSDRLAGSQETQYF. Here the CDR3 DNA reads TGTGCCACCAGTGATAGACTAGCGGGATCCCAAGAGACCCAGTACTTC.